This T cell receptor beta chain appears in the sequencing data of a study of response to subunit inactivated influenza vaccine (dated by TCRdb to 2016 to 2018). Describing the broader study: To follow how T cells responded to a trivalent subunit inactivated influenza vaccine, the researchers relied on deep quantitative profiling of the T cell receptor repertoire. The paper's findings and limits, for the study overall: According to the authors, only a limited number of new T cells may be recruited by each seasonal influenza vaccination.

Library method: RT-PCR. Instrument used: Illumina HiSeq 2500. TCRdb applied fastp at Q25 and MiXCR to the public reads, then kept only in-frame beta chains. When rows share a CDR3 protein, they turn into one entry using the most common DNA and genes. The sample contains around 540,000 distinct CDR3 sequences, about 10% of them found a single time. The ten largest clones represent more than 8.5% of the sample. To note about this clonotype: The specificity of this receptor is unknown. No clone much larger than this one lies a single base away; base qualities are absent.

Compared with germline, V lacks 5 bases and J lacks 1 base; bases without a gene match: 11. CDR1 and CDR2 were assigned from the germline V gene (reference sequence) as SEHNR and FQNEAQ. The CDR3 sequence holds 17 residues, the cysteine and phenylalanine included. The retained sequence is limited to the CDR3, 51 bases, with the frame set at the first base. The V and J segments used are TRBV7-9 and TRBJ2-5, with 9 junctional bases fitting TRBD2. The TCR comes from a man aged 50 or older who received an inactivated influenza vaccine. Donor details come from another sample of the same person, matched by shared clones. The sample was PBMCs from blood, taken on the day of vaccination. Here the CDR3 is given as CASSGRRAGGFQETQYF. The DNA sequence is as follows: TGTGCCAGCAGCGGACGTAGAGCGGGGGGCTTCCAAGAGACCCAGTACTTC.